This T cell receptor beta chain was sequenced in a study of blood T cells in healthy people across ages (dated by TCRdb to 2014 to 2015). At the level of the whole study: Template switching captured roughly one uniquely barcoded TCR beta cDNA molecule per two T cells in model experiments. For two donors (one aged 18 to 30 and one aged 80 or older), the study analyzed two additional independent replicas of 1 million unique cDNA reads from the same blood draw. Donors of different ages were randomly distributed across sequencing lanes to avoid experimental bias. Donors were grouped into four age groups: young (average 16 years), middle-aged (over 35), aged (around 56) and long-lived (about 82). Age-related changes in TCR beta repertoire diversity were measured in the study by deep sequencing normalized with unique cDNA molecular identifiers.

Beyond this particular receptor, the publication reports: Observed TCR beta diversity per million T cells fell roughly linearly with age, and a significant reduction was already apparent by age roughly 41. Donor CMV infection status was unknown, potentially confounding age-related changes in expanded clonotypes. Since profiling was done on bulk unsorted PBMCs, naive and antigen-experienced compartments could not be conclusively compared. Estimates of total diversity from one million sequenced T cells were regarded as lower bounds and underestimates. A strong correlation was found between observed TCR beta diversity and the percentage of naive T cells measured by flow cytometry. Compared with the aged group, the long-lived group had more naive CD4+ T cells, fewer expanded clones and increased TCR diversity, a pattern suggesting age selection.

Library preparation used 5' RACE. Reads for this sample came from an Illumina HiSeq 2500. A second PCR of about 7 to 12 cycles was performed with a sample-barcoded 5' primer and a J-beta primer mix. A unique molecular identifier was introduced onto each TCR beta cDNA molecule by a template-switch 5' adaptor carrying 12 random nucleotides. Each sample yielded at least 2.5 million CDR3-containing paired-end reads. The Mint cDNA synthesis kit, primed by a TRBC-specific oligonucleotide, was used to synthesize first-strand cDNA from all RNA. After uracil-DNA glycosylase treatment, a first 18-cycle PCR used universal primers M1SS and BC2_uni_R on all cDNA. The authors processed their data as follows. For normalization, 1 million high-quality reads were randomly selected from each sample, with every read carrying a distinct molecular identifier. Reads with shared molecular identifiers were discarded instead of being binned into consensus sequences. CDR3 identification, clonotype clustering and error correction used MiTCR with a Q25 quality threshold and the strictest error-elimination algorithm. Lower-bound total TCR beta diversity was estimated with a nonparametric unseen species model using Euler transformation. The public reads were reprocessed in TCRdb via fastp at Q25 and MiXCR, keeping in-frame beta chains. Entries are consolidated by CDR3 protein sequence, retaining the most common genes and DNA. These V and J calls derive from TCRdb rather than the authors' analysis. Within this sample are fewer than 750,000 distinct CDR3 sequences, with roughly 48% of them counted one time only. The ten largest make up 20% to 25% of the sample.

Regarding this clonotype: What antigen it recognizes has not been identified. No much larger clonotype is one base removed from it; base qualities were not supplied.

Sequences SQVTM (CDR1) and ANQGSEA (CDR2) are obtained from the germline V gene. The CDR3 runs 13 residues from the cysteine to the phenylalanine. Here the CDR3 DNA is all that survives: 39 bases in frame from base 1. V is reduced by 5 bases and J by 0 bases, leaving a spacing of 10 bases between them. Systemically healthy Caucasian individuals from Russia, around 38 in total and aged about 6 to 100 years, were included as donors. About 9.1 milliliters of peripheral blood were collected from each donor into EDTA-treated Vacutainer tubes. Ficoll-Paque density-gradient centrifugation was used to isolate PBMCs, with at least 6.5 million per sample. Total RNA, at least 6 micrograms per sample, was extracted from PBMCs with Trizol reagent. For every donor, flow cytometry on a PBMC aliquot measured the percentage of naive CD45RAhigh/CD27high T cells.

This receptor was taken from an elderly man in good health. The specimen was blood. In this chain, TRBV29-1 is recombined with TRBJ1-2; there is no confident call for the D gene. For the CDR3, the sequence is CSVWVNSNYGYTF. The sequence in DNA is TGCAGCGTTTGGGTCAACTCTAACTATGGCTACACCTTC. The full variable domain, with segments outside the CDR3 supplied by the reference TRBV29-1 and TRBJ1-2 proteins, appears as SAVISQKPSRDICQRGTSLTIQCQVDSQVTMMFWYRQQPGQSLTLIATANQGSEATYESGFVIDKFPISRPNLTFSTLTVSNMSPEDSSIYLCSVWVNSNYGYTFGSGTRLTVV.